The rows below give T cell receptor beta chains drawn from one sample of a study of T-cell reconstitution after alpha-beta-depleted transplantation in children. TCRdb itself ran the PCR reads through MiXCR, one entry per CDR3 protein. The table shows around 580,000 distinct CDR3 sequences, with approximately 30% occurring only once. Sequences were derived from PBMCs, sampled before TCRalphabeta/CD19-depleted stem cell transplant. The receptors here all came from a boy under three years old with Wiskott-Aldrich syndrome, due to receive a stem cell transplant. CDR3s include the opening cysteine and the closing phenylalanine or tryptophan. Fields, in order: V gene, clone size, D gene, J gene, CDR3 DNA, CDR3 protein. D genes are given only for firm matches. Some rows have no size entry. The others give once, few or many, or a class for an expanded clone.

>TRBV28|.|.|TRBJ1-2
TGTGCCAGCAGTTTGTACCAGGCGAGTTATGGCTACACCTTC
CASSLYQASYGYTF
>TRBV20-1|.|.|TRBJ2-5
TGCAGTGCTACAAGACCGGAACAAGAGACCCAGTACTTC
CSATRPEQETQYF
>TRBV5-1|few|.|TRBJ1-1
TGCGCCAGCAGCCAAGGGACATCGAACACTGAAGCTTTCTTT
CASSQGTSNTEAFF
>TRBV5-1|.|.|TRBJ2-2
TGCGCCAGCAGCAGGTCCCCAGCGGAGGGGATTACCGGGGAGCTGTTTTTT
CASSRSPAEGITGELFF
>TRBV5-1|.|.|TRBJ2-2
TGCGCCAGCAGCTTGCTCCCGGGGGCAAGCACCGGGGAGCTGTTTTTT
CASSLLPGASTGELFF
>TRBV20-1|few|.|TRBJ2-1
TGCAGTGTCCTCCGAGACAGCTCCTACAATGAGCAGTTCTTC
CSVLRDSSYNEQFF
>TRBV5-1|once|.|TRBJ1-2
TGCGCCAGCAGCTTGGCCGCTGTTAACTATGGCTACACCTTC
CASSLAAVNYGYTF
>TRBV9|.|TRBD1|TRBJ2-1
TGTGCCAGCAGCGGAGGACAGGGTAACAATGAGCAGTTCTTC
CASSGGQGNNEQFF
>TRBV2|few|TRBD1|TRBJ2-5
TGTGCCAGCAGTGATGGGACAGGGGTGGCCCAGTACTTC
CASSDGTGVAQYF
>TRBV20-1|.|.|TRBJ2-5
TGCAGTGCCCGTCAGACACGAACCGCCAACTTC
CSARQTRTANF
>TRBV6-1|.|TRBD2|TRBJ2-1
TGTGCCAGCCGTACCACTATAGCGGGAGTGTTGGGTTACAATGAGCAGTTCTTC
CASRTTIAGVLGYNEQFF
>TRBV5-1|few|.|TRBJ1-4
TGCGCCAGCAGGGAGAACGTTGCAACTAATGAAAAACTGTTTTTT
CASRENVATNEKLFF
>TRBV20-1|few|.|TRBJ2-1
TGCAGTGCCCCCACGCCCCAGCGGTACAATGAGCAGTTCTTC
CSAPTPQRYNEQFF
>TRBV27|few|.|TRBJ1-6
TGTGCCAGCAGTAACCCCTCTGAGAGCTCCTATAATTCACCCCTCCACTTT
CASSNPSESSYNSPLHF
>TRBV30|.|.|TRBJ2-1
TGTGCCTGGAGTGTGGCTGGTACGGGCGGGAATGAGCAGTTCTTC
CAWSVAGTGGNEQFF
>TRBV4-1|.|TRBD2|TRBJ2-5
TGCGCCAGCAGCCAAGAATGGCGCGGGAGTAATGAGACCCAGTACTTC
CASSQEWRGSNETQYF
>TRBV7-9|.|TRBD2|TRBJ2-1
TGTGCCAGCAGCTTAGCCTCGGGGACTAGCGGGAGGGAGCAGTTCTTC
CASSLASGTSGREQFF
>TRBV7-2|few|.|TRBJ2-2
TGTGCCAGCAGCTTAGTAGCGCGTACCGGGGAGCTGTTTTTT
CASSLVARTGELFF
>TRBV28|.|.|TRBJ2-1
TGTGCCAGCAGAATAGGGACTCTAAGCTCCTACAATGAGCAGTTCTTC
CASRIGTLSSYNEQFF
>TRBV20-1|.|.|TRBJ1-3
TGCAGTGCAAAAACCGGGACTTATCCCATATATTTT
CSAKTGTYPIYF
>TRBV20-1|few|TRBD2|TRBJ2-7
TGCAGTGCTAGTGGGGGGAGGGCCGTCGTGGGCTCCTACGAGCAGTACTTC
CSASGGRAVVGSYEQYF
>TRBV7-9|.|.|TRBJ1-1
TGTGCCAGCAGCTTAGAGGTCTCAGCGTTGAACACTGAAGCTTTCTTT
CASSLEVSALNTEAFF
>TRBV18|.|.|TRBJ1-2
TGTGCCAGCTCACCATCCCAGGCCCCCTATGGCTACACCTTC
CASSPSQAPYGYTF
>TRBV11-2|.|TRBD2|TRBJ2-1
TGTGCCAGCAGCCCCCACGGTGGCGGGAGGGCCTCCTACAATGAGCAGTTCTTC
CASSPHGGGRASYNEQFF
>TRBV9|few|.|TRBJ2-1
TGTGCCAGCAGCGTAGGCTCGCCCTATGAGCAGTTCTTC
CASSVGSPYEQFF
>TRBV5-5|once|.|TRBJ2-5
TGTGCCAGCAGCTTCAGGGGCAGGGAGACCCATTACTTC
CASSFRGRETHYF
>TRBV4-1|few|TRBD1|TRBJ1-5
TGCGCCAGCAGCCCAGCTCCAGGGGGTAGGAATCAGCCCCAGCATTTT
CASSPAPGGRNQPQHF